This T cell receptor (beta chain) was found in a study of blood T cells in healthy people across ages. Study-wide results and limits: Higher diversity, along with more naive CD4+ cells, distinguished long-lived donors from aged donors.

A word on this clonotype: The antigen remains undetermined.

The germline gives CDR1 DFQATT, CDR2 SNEGSKA (reference sequence). This CDR3 has 15 residues. The V gene end was trimmed by 6 bases and the J gene end by 0 bases; junction bases not matched to a gene: 6. It was with a sample-barcoded 5' primer and a J-beta primer mix that a second PCR of about 6 to 12 cycles was run. Every cDNA molecule carried a tag from a template-switch adaptor bearing 12 random nucleotides. Each CDR3 protein gets one entry after TCRdb re-called the 5' RACE reads with MiXCR. The sample gives about 1.6 million distinct CDR3 sequences, around 36% of which show up once; approximately 11% is in the top ten.

The V gene is TRBV20-1, the J gene TRBJ2-1, with 9 bases matching TRBD2. The TCR was taken from a woman aged 25 to 39 in good health. The sample was blood. CDR3 amino acids: CSAPTSGSSYNEQFF. The DNA for the CDR3 is TGCAGTGCGCCGACTAGCGGCAGCTCCTACAATGAGCAGTTCTTC.